Presented here are 21 T cell receptor beta chains from one specimen sequenced in a study of blood T cell repertoires in COVID-19. Only in-frame clones appear in the TCRdb table, and some are missing; sequencing was by immunoSEQ multiplex PCR. The sample carries approximately 130,000 clones, approximately 80% recorded once. Source material: peripheral blood. Source of these receptors: a man at least 80 years old with acute or convalescent COVID-19.

The rearrangement joins TRBV5-6 to TRBJ2-1, with a weak D call TRBD2 (5 bases). Germline V gene data show CDR1 as SGHDT and CDR2 as YYEEEE. This CDR3 spans 17 amino acids. Trimming shortened V by 0 bases and J by 0 bases, and 13 bases separated the two germline ends. CDR3 sequence: CASSLVGPAASYNEQFF. Written as DNA, the CDR3 is TGTGCCAGCAGCTTGGTAGGCCCAGCGGCCTCCTACAATGAGCAGTTCTTC.

The rearrangement links TRBV19 to TRBJ2-5; 12 bases map to TRBD2. This CDR3 spans 17 amino acids. Germline lookup yields CDR1 LNHDA and CDR2 SQIVND (reference sequence). Trimming at V came to 3 bases and at J to 4 bases, leaving 9 bases not matched to a gene. CDR3 region: CASSIRTSGALGETQYF. The CDR3 DNA reads as TGTGCCAGTAGTATTAGGACTAGCGGGGCATTAGGAGAGACCCAGTACTTC.

The sample holds one count of this clone. The chain joins TRBV29-1 to TRBJ2-2; tentatively, D is TRBD2 (5 bases). The germline V and J ends were trimmed by 7 bases and 0 bases, with 15 bases remaining between them. There are 15 residues in the CDR3. CDR1 is SQVTM, CDR2 ANQGSEA, per germline. For the CDR3, the DNA is TGCAGCGCTGCGGGCCTACTCACGAACACCGGGGAGCTGTTTTTT. Amino acids: CSAAGLLTNTGELFF.

V usage is TRBV28 and J usage is TRBJ2-7, with TRBD1 identical over 9 bases. This CDR3 contains 15 residues. Germline CDR1 and CDR2: MDHEN and SYDVKM. The J segment lost 5 bases and the V segment lost 4 bases, leaving 9 bases of the junction unmatched. The CDR3: CASSSSGTGTHEQYF. CDR3 sequence (DNA): TGTGCCAGCAGTTCCTCCGGGACAGGGACCCACGAGCAGTACTTC.

This clone was counted a single time. This rearrangement joins TRBV2 to TRBJ2-5; TRBD1 aligns across 7 bases. V shed 7 bases and J 2 bases; nucleotides not matched to a gene: 7. The V gene's germline CDR1 is SNHLY and CDR2 FYNNEI. CDR3 length equals 14 residues. This CDR3 reads CASTLEQGQETQYF. The CDR3 coding sequence is TGTGCCAGCACCCTCGAACAGGGGCAAGAGACCCAGTACTTC.

This chain joins TRBV18 and TRBJ1-3, with D unresolved. The CDR3 covers 16 residues. Trimming stripped 3 bases from V and 0 bases from J, with 12 bases between. From germline, CDR1 is KGHSH and CDR2 LQKENI. The CDR3 nucleotides are TGTGCCAGCTCACCCACCCTAAGCGGCTCTGGAAACACCATATATTTT. The encoded protein is CASSPTLSGSGNTIYF.

This sequence joins TRBV5-1 and TRBJ2-3; D might be TRBD2 (5 bases). The CDR3 consists of 15 residues. CDR1 is SGHRS and CDR2 is YFSETQ in the germline V gene. Trimming took 4 bases from V and 0 from J, leaving 12 bases between them. The DNA of the CDR3 is TGCGCCAGCAGCGGCGGGCAGCGGAGCACAGATACGCAGTATTTT. It yields the protein CASSGGQRSTDTQYF.

This chain uses TRBV3-1 (or the pseudogene TRBV3-2) with TRBJ2-1; 10 bases match TRBD2. V was clipped by 2 bases and J by 8 bases; unmatched bases: 6. The germline V gene encodes CDR1 LGHDT and CDR2 YNNKEL (reference sequence). This CDR3 is built from 15 residues. The CDR3 protein is CASSQKRGGWDEQFF. The DNA for the CDR3 is TGTGCCAGCAGCCAAAAGCGGGGGGGCTGGGATGAGCAGTTCTTC.

For the CDR3, the DNA is TGTGCCAGCAGTGAAGTGGCAGGGGTCTCTGGGGCCAACGTCCTGACTTTC. Amino acids: CASSEVAGVSGANVLTF. This chain connects TRBV6-1 to TRBJ2-6; tentative D call: TRBD1 (6 bases). The CDR3 is 17 amino acids. The V end lost 1 base, the J end lost 0 bases, and 10 bases lay between the germline ends. Germline assignment: CDR1 MNHNS and CDR2 SASEGT.

The table lists this clone with many counts. This sequence joins TRBV11-1 and TRBJ2-5; D might be TRBD1 (6 bases). The V gene lost 6 bases and the J gene lost 5 bases, with 16 bases spanning the gap. CDR1 is SGHAT, CDR2 FQDESV, per germline (reference sequence). This CDR3 has 14 residues. The CDR3 sequence: CASSSDRRGETQYF. Here the CDR3 DNA reads TGTGCCAGCAGTTCAGACAGGCGTGGGGAGACCCAGTACTTC. Combining the CDR3 with reference TRBV11-1 and TRBJ2-5 gives the whole variable domain EAEVAQSPRYKITEKSQAVAFWCDPISGHATLYWYRQILGQGPELLVQFQDESVVDDSQLPKDRFSAERLKGVDSTLKIQPAELGDSAMYLCASSSDRRGETQYFGPGTRLLVL.

J is TRBJ2-4 and V is TRBV6-4; 7 nucleotides line up with TRBD2. The germline V gene has CDR1 MRHNA and CDR2 SNTAGT. Losses at the gene ends were 7 bases for V and 2 bases for J; bases not matched to a gene: 14. CDR3 length: 17 amino acids. CDR3 amino acids: CASTQVGGGSSKNIQYF. The CDR3 bases are TGTGCCAGCACCCAGGTGGGGGGGGGTTCGTCCAAAAACATTCAGTACTTC.

The chain joins TRBV7-2 to TRBJ1-1; D remains unclear. The CDR3 totals 12 residues. The germline V and J ends were trimmed by 6 bases and 7 bases, with 12 bases remaining between them. Germline CDR1 is SGHTA and CDR2 is FQGNSA. The CDR3 loop reads CASSSTGLEAFF. CDR3 DNA: TGTGCCAGCAGTTCTACCGGACTTGAAGCTTTCTTT.

In DNA, the CDR3 is TGCGCCAGCAGTCTTGGGGGACAGGGGGCAGAGACCCAGTACTTC. It is translated as CASSLGGQGAETQYF. The rearrangement uses TRBV5-1 and TRBJ2-5, with TRBD1 matching 12 bases. CDR1 is SGHRS, CDR2 YFSETQ, per germline. J was trimmed by 4 bases and V by 5 bases; bases with no gene match: 6. The CDR3 sequence is 15 residues long.

This rearrangement joins TRBV27 to TRBJ1-6, with 8 bases lining up with TRBD1. V lost 3 bases, J lost 8 bases, and 6 bases stayed unmatched. From germline, CDR1 is MNHEY and CDR2 SMNVEV (reference sequence). The CDR3 contains 15 residues. Here the CDR3 reads CASSFGQGGDSPLHF. The CDR3 bases are TGTGCCAGCAGTTTCGGACAGGGTGGGGATTCACCCCTCCACTTT.

The chain uses TRBV5-1 and TRBJ1-6, with D possibly matching TRBD1 (5 bases). Trimming shortened V by 9 bases and J by 9 bases, and 16 bases separated the two germline ends. The germline V gene has CDR1 SGHRS and CDR2 YFSETQ. The CDR3 contains 13 residues. CDR3 coding DNA: TGCGCCACCCGGGGGGATCTAGGTTCACCCCTCCACTTT. Translation gives CATRGDLGSPLHF.

The chain links TRBV2 to TRBJ2-3; 7 nucleotides line up with TRBD1. Losses at the gene ends were 10 bases for V and 6 bases for J; bases not matched to a gene: 10. The CDR3 length is 13 residues. Germline loops: CDR1 SNHLY, CDR2 FYNNEI. CDR3 protein: CATSVQGRDTQYF. CDR3 bases: TGTGCCACCTCCGTACAGGGGCGGGATACGCAGTATTTT.

The V call is TRBV6-1, the J call TRBJ2-2; 9 nucleotides line up with TRBD1. The CDR3 is made up of 16 amino acids. From germline, CDR1 is MNHNS and CDR2 SASEGT. V trimming: 0 bases; J trimming: 5 bases; junction bases outside the gene matches: 4. As DNA, the CDR3 is TGTGCCAGCAGTGAAGCCCCCGGGACAGGGACCGGGGAGCTGTTTTTT. This encodes CASSEAPGTGTGELFF.

The chain couples TRBV10-3 to TRBJ2-7, with 7 bases that match TRBD1. The CDR3 covers 15 residues. Trimming at V came to 8 bases and at J to 5 bases, leaving 15 bases not matched to a gene. Germline assignment: CDR1 ENHRY and CDR2 SYGVKD. CDR3 DNA: TGTGCCATCGCCAGACAACTGACAGGGAGCGACGAGCAGTACTTC. It specifies CAIARQLTGSDEQYF.

CDR3 in amino acids: CASSQELVYSGNTIYF. Here the CDR3 DNA reads TGTGCCAGCAGCCAAGAATTAGTCTACTCTGGAAACACCATATATTTT. This chain uses TRBV4-2 with TRBJ1-3; D unresolved. The germline V gene has CDR1 LGHNA and CDR2 YNFKEQ. V lost 0 bases, J lost 0 bases, and 9 bases lay in between. The CDR3 extends over 16 amino acids.

This clone occurred a few times. The V gene is TRBV3-1 (or the pseudogene TRBV3-2), the J gene TRBJ2-1; D remains ambiguous. V gave up 0 bases and J gave up 6 bases, with 9 bases separating them. In germline, CDR1 is LGHDT, CDR2 YNNKEL (reference sequence). The length of the CDR3 is 14 residues. CDR3 DNA: TGTGCCAGCAGCCAAGACAGACTCCTCAATGAGCAGTTCTTC. Protein sequence: CASSQDRLLNEQFF.

The chain carries TRBV9 and TRBJ2-7, with D possibly matching TRBD2 (7 bases). V lost 3 bases and J lost 5, with 18 bases in between. The germline V gene encodes CDR1 SGDLS and CDR2 YYNGEE. There are 15 residues in the CDR3. CDR3 sequence reads: CASSAGGGAWHEQYF. Written as DNA, the CDR3 is TGTGCCAGCAGCGCCGGAGGGGGGGCTTGGCACGAGCAGTACTTC.